This passage covers 3 T cell receptor beta chains from one sample sequenced in a study of blood T cell repertoires in COVID-19. This table comes from immunoSEQ multiplex PCR, and its TCRdb copy is limited to in-frame clones, with some not included. The table lists fewer than 500,000 clones, around 89% of them singletons, with more than 0.95% in the top ten. Source material: PBMCs or T cells enriched from blood (not recorded which). These receptors all come from a man aged 25 to 45 who had recovered from COVID-19.

The CDR3 DNA sequence: TGTGCCAGCAGTTTATACTCCCCTGGAAACACCATATATTTT. Amino acid sequence: CASSLYSPGNTIYF. The rearrangement links TRBV28 to TRBJ1-3; D gene uncertain. CDR1 is MDHEN, CDR2 SYDVKM, per germline. V was clipped by 1 base and J by 2 bases, with 6 bases between them. The CDR3 length is 14 residues. The full variable domain, completed using reference TRBV28 and TRBJ1-3, is DVKVTQSSRYLVKRTGEKVFLECVQDMDHENMFWYRQDPGLGLRLIYFSYDVKMKEKGDIPEGYSVSREKKERFSLILESASTNQTSMYLCASSLYSPGNTIYFGEGSWLTVV.

The CDR3 loop reads CASSLVQASGSETQYF. The DNA for the CDR3 is TGTGCCAGCAGCTTAGTTCAGGCTAGCGGGAGCGAGACCCAGTACTTC. The chain uses TRBV7-9 and TRBJ2-5, with 10 bases fitting TRBD2. The trim removed 1 base at V and 5 bases at J, leaving 7 bases unmatched. The germline V gene encodes CDR1 SEHNR and CDR2 FQNEAQ (reference sequence). The CDR3 runs to 16 residues. The full variable domain, rest sourced from reference TRBV7-9 and TRBJ2-5, is DTGVSQNPRHKITKRGQNVTFRCDPISEHNRLYWYRQTLGQGPEFLTYFQNEAQLEKSRLLSDRFSAERPKGSFSTLEIQRTEQGDSAMYLCASSLVQASGSETQYFGPGTRLLVL.

About this clone: At one end, the junction sequence differs from germline, possibly due to a read error. The gene calls are TRBV7-6 and TRBJ2-3; 9 bases line up with TRBD2. The germline gives CDR1 SGHVS, CDR2 FNYEAQ. The CDR3 runs 15 residues. The CDR3 loop reads CASSLAGTSIDTQYF. As DNA, the CDR3 is TGTGCCAGCAGCTTAGCCGGGACTAGCATAGATACGCAGTATTTT.